The rows below give T cell receptor beta chains drawn from one sample of a study of CD8 T cells in Susac syndrome. Via MiXCR, TCRdb re-called the immunoSEQ multiplex PCR reads, giving one row per CDR3 protein. This table holds around 190,000 distinct CDR3 sequences, over 85% found once. Sample: CD4+ T cells from PBMCs. These receptors were taken from a human donor in good health. The CDR3 runs from the conserved cysteine through the conserved F or W. Fields, in order: CDR3 protein, CDR3 DNA, D gene, J gene, V gene, clone size. A D gene is named only where the DNA matches it firmly. Size tells how often a clone was seen (once, few, many) or the class of an expanded clone, and some rows leave it out.

CDR3aa: CSVNHRDRVGGYTF; CDR3nt: TGCAGCGTCAATCACCGCGACAGGGTCGGTGGCTACACCTTC; d_gene: TRBD1; j_gene: TRBJ1-2; v_gene: TRBV29-1; abundance: -
CDR3aa: CSVNHRVVGYGYTF; CDR3nt: TGCAGCGTGAATCACAGGGTTGTGGGCTATGGCTACACCTTC; d_gene: -; j_gene: TRBJ1-2; v_gene: TRBV29-1; abundance: once
CDR3aa: CASSQGGLRGDFSYEQYF; CDR3nt: TGCGCCAGCAGCCAAGGAGGGCTACGGGGGGACTTCTCCTACGAGCAGTACTTC; d_gene: TRBD2; j_gene: TRBJ2-7; v_gene: TRBV4-1; abundance: -
CDR3aa: CASSKDTGNSNQPQHF; CDR3nt: TGTGCCAGTAGTAAAGACACGGGCAATAGCAATCAGCCCCAGCATTTT; d_gene: -; j_gene: TRBJ1-5; v_gene: TRBV19; abundance: -
CDR3aa: CASSLGQRDEQFF; CDR3nt: TGTGCCAGCAGCTTGGGACAGCGGGATGAGCAGTTCTTC; d_gene: -; j_gene: TRBJ2-1; v_gene: TRBV5-4; abundance: once
CDR3aa: CATSRERGAYNEQFF; CDR3nt: TGTGCCACCAGCAGAGAGCGGGGGGCCTACAATGAGCAGTTCTTC; d_gene: TRBD2; j_gene: TRBJ2-1; v_gene: TRBV15; abundance: -
CDR3aa: CSARGVAKNIQYF; CDR3nt: TGCAGTGCTAGGGGTGTAGCCAAAAACATTCAGTACTTC; d_gene: -; j_gene: TRBJ2-4; v_gene: TRBV20-1; abundance: -
CDR3aa: CAWGRRILSSYNEQFF; CDR3nt: TGTGCCTGGGGGAGGCGAATACTAAGCTCCTACAATGAGCAGTTCTTC; d_gene: -; j_gene: TRBJ2-1; v_gene: TRBV30; abundance: -
CDR3aa: CASSTGHRVATGELFF; CDR3nt: TGTGCCAGTAGTACGGGGCACAGGGTTGCAACCGGGGAGCTGTTTTTT; d_gene: -; j_gene: TRBJ2-2; v_gene: TRBV19; abundance: -
CDR3aa: CASSQHHRESYGYTF; CDR3nt: TGTGCCAGCAGCCAACATCACAGGGAGAGCTATGGCTACACCTTC; d_gene: -; j_gene: TRBJ1-2; v_gene: TRBV3-1; abundance: -
CDR3aa: CSVGHRTGQIYEQYF; CDR3nt: TGCAGCGTTGGACACCGGACAGGGCAGATCTACGAGCAGTACTTC; d_gene: TRBD1; j_gene: TRBJ2-7; v_gene: TRBV29-1; abundance: -
CDR3aa: CASSFSRGYTF; CDR3nt: TGTGCCAGCAGCTTTTCTCGTGGCTACACCTTC; d_gene: -; j_gene: TRBJ1-2; v_gene: TRBV11-2; abundance: -
CDR3aa: CSALTSDLLSYEQYF; CDR3nt: TGCAGTGCTCTTACCTCGGACCTCCTCTCCTACGAGCAGTACTTC; d_gene: -; j_gene: TRBJ2-7; v_gene: TRBV20-1; abundance: -
CDR3aa: CASSLLAGMEETQYF; CDR3nt: TGCGCCAGCAGCTTACTAGCGGGAATGGAAGAGACCCAGTACTTC; d_gene: TRBD2; j_gene: TRBJ2-5; v_gene: TRBV5-1; abundance: -
CDR3aa: CASSGQGAQSYGYTF; CDR3nt: TGTGCCAGCAGTGGACAGGGGGCGCAAAGCTATGGCTACACCTTC; d_gene: TRBD1; j_gene: TRBJ1-2; v_gene: TRBV7-2; abundance: -
CDR3aa: CASSSWSGRGYGYTF; CDR3nt: TGTGCCAGCAGCTCTTGGTCAGGGCGCGGCTATGGCTACACCTTC; d_gene: -; j_gene: TRBJ1-2; v_gene: TRBV11-2; abundance: -
CDR3aa: CSASVQEETQYF; CDR3nt: TGCAGTGCTAGTGTACAGGAAGAGACCCAGTACTTC; d_gene: -; j_gene: TRBJ2-5; v_gene: TRBV20-1; abundance: -
CDR3aa: CASSLNTRDRGRNEQFF; CDR3nt: TGTGCCAGCAGCCTCAATACCCGGGACAGGGGGCGAAATGAGCAGTTCTTC; d_gene: TRBD1; j_gene: TRBJ2-1; v_gene: TRBV14; abundance: -
CDR3aa: CASRADRASYEQYF; CDR3nt: TGTGCCAGCAGAGCCGACAGGGCATCCTACGAGCAGTACTTC; d_gene: TRBD1; j_gene: TRBJ2-7; v_gene: TRBV6-5; abundance: -
CDR3aa: CSVVRGGGTEAFF; CDR3nt: TGCAGCGTTGTGCGCGGCGGCGGCACTGAAGCTTTCTTT; d_gene: -; j_gene: TRBJ1-1; v_gene: TRBV29-1; abundance: -
CDR3aa: CSARSGGGQETQYF; CDR3nt: TGCAGTGCGCGGAGCGGGGGGGGCCAAGAGACCCAGTACTTC; d_gene: TRBD2; j_gene: TRBJ2-5; v_gene: TRBV20-1; abundance: -
CDR3aa: CASSLMGQGEETQYF; CDR3nt: TGTGCCAGCAGCTTAATGGGGCAGGGGGAAGAGACCCAGTACTTC; d_gene: TRBD1; j_gene: TRBJ2-5; v_gene: TRBV7-9; abundance: -
CDR3aa: CATSNTGNSDEQFF; CDR3nt: TGTGCCACCAGCAACACAGGGAATTCCGATGAGCAGTTCTTC; d_gene: -; j_gene: TRBJ2-1; v_gene: TRBV15; abundance: -
CDR3aa: CSALISGTGGINEQFF; CDR3nt: TGCAGTGCGCTGATCTCCGGGACAGGGGGCATTAATGAGCAGTTCTTC; d_gene: TRBD1; j_gene: TRBJ2-1; v_gene: TRBV20-1; abundance: -
CDR3aa: CASSFGGSETQYF; CDR3nt: TGTGCCAGCAGTTTCGGGGGTTCGGAGACCCAGTACTTC; d_gene: -; j_gene: TRBJ2-5; v_gene: TRBV12-3/TRBV12-4; abundance: few
CDR3aa: CASSPPGLEQFF; CDR3nt: TGTGCCAGCTCACCACCGGGACTAGAGCAGTTCTTC; d_gene: TRBD2; j_gene: TRBJ2-1; v_gene: TRBV18; abundance: -
CDR3aa: CSGGQGRNEQFF; CDR3nt: TGCAGCGGGGGACAGGGTCGGAATGAGCAGTTCTTC; d_gene: TRBD1; j_gene: TRBJ2-1; v_gene: TRBV29-1; abundance: -
CDR3aa: CASSRRTSAPFF; CDR3nt: TGTGCCAGCAGCCGCAGGACTAGCGCCCCATTCTTC; d_gene: TRBD2; j_gene: TRBJ2-1; v_gene: TRBV7-2; abundance: -
CDR3aa: CASRLGVFSYNEQFF; CDR3nt: TGTGCCAGCAGACTAGGGGTCTTCTCCTACAATGAGCAGTTCTTC; d_gene: -; j_gene: TRBJ2-1; v_gene: TRBV6-5; abundance: -
CDR3aa: CASSLRQGSEETQYF; CDR3nt: TGCGCCAGCAGCTTGCGTCAGGGGAGTGAAGAGACCCAGTACTTC; d_gene: -; j_gene: TRBJ2-5; v_gene: TRBV5-1; abundance: -
CDR3aa: CASSRGTVLSSYEQYF; CDR3nt: TGTGCCAGCAGCCGAGGGACAGTTCTAAGCTCCTACGAGCAGTACTTC; d_gene: TRBD1; j_gene: TRBJ2-7; v_gene: TRBV6-1; abundance: -
CDR3aa: CASSGDISTDTQYF; CDR3nt: TGTGCCAGCTCGGGGGACATTAGCACAGATACGCAGTATTTT; d_gene: -; j_gene: TRBJ2-3; v_gene: TRBV3-1; abundance: -